This T cell receptor beta chain was found in a study of blood T cells in healthy people across ages (dated by TCRdb to the mid-2010s). A note on the overall study: In model experiments, template switching captured roughly one uniquely barcoded TCR beta cDNA molecule for every two T cells. To track age-related changes in TCR beta repertoire diversity, the study relied on deep sequencing normalized with unique cDNA molecular identifiers. Donors were grouped into four age groups: young (average roughly 17 years), middle-aged (39), aged (over 55) and long-lived (82). Donors of different ages were randomly distributed across sequencing lanes to avoid experimental bias. For two donors (one aged 18 to 29 and one aged 80 or older), the study analyzed two additional independent replicas of 1 million unique cDNA reads from the same blood draw.

According to the germline V gene, CDR1 reads SGHDT and CDR2 reads YYEEEE. The CDR3 runs 16 amino acids, cysteine and phenylalanine included. The CDR3 DNA has 48 bases and is translated from base 1. Ends trimmed: V by 3 bases, J by 0 bases; bases unmatched to a gene: 7. Overall study results and their limits: A strong correlation was found between observed TCR beta diversity and the percentage of naive T cells measured by flow cytometry. Total diversity estimates from one million sequenced T cells were considered lower bounds and underestimates. Bulk unsorted PBMC profiling prevented conclusive comparison of naive and antigen-experienced compartments. Donor CMV infection status was unknown, potentially confounding age-related changes in expanded clonotypes. Compared with the aged group, the long-lived group had more naive CD4+ T cells, fewer expanded clones and increased TCR diversity, suggesting age selection. As age increased, observed TCR beta diversity per million T cells dropped in a roughly linear way, and a significant reduction was already evident by age 40.

The library was made by 5' RACE. Sequencing took place on an Illumina HiSeq 2500. The second PCR ran for about 6 to 11 cycles and used a J-beta primer mix along with a sample-barcoded 5' primer. A unique molecular identifier was introduced onto each TCR beta cDNA molecule by a template-switch 5' adaptor carrying 12 random nucleotides. Each sample yielded at least 2.5 million CDR3-containing paired-end reads. All of the RNA was converted into first-strand cDNA using the Mint cDNA synthesis kit, with a TRBC-specific oligonucleotide serving as the primer. After uracil-DNA glycosylase treatment, a first 18-cycle PCR used universal primers M1SS and BC2_uni_R on all cDNA. For the original study's pipeline: Each sample was normalized by randomly selecting 1 million high-quality reads, each carrying a distinct molecular identifier. Instead of being binned into consensus sequences, reads with shared molecular identifiers were discarded. MiTCR, set to a Q25 quality threshold and the strictest error-elimination algorithm, was used for CDR3 identification, clonotype clustering and error correction. A nonparametric unseen species model with Euler transformation was used to estimate lower-bound total TCR beta diversity. The raw public reads went through TCRdb reprocessing: fastp at Q25, MiXCR clone calling, in-frame beta chains kept. All rows with the same CDR3 protein become a single entry with the most common DNA and genes. The V and J calls reflect TCRdb's pipeline rather than the authors' work. The sample contains about 770,000 distinct CDR3 sequences, roughly 44% of them found a single time. The ten most abundant clones make up approximately 20% of the sample.

Systemically healthy Caucasian individuals from Russia, around 39 in total and aged roughly 6 to 100 years, were included as donors. Approximately 9.7 milliliters of peripheral blood were drawn from each donor into EDTA-treated Vacutainer tubes. Ficoll-Paque density-gradient centrifugation was used to isolate PBMCs, with at least 7 million obtained per sample. Trizol reagent was used to extract total RNA from PBMCs, with at least 6 micrograms per sample. Naive CD45RAhigh/CD27high T cell percentages were measured by flow cytometry on a PBMC aliquot from every donor. Details on this clonotype: Its antigen target is currently unknown. This may be a read error: a much more frequent sequence differs by one nucleotide.

The receptor's source is a man aged 60-69 years in good health. Material: blood. The V and J segments used are TRBV5-6 and TRBJ2-7, with 9 bases matching TRBD1. The CDR3 in this case is CASSSDRGTSSYEQYF. The sequence in DNA is TGTGCCAGCAGCTCCGACAGGGGGACAAGCTCCTACGAGCAGTACTTC.